This T cell receptor beta chain was identified in a study of shared clonotypes between healthy human individuals. For this clone: Its antigen is currently unknown.

Profiled with immunoSEQ multiplex PCR; TCRdb holds only in-frame clones, not every one. The profile covers more than 900,000 clones, with around three quarters appearing a single time and 0.5% to 0.65% taken by the ten largest. Study observations and caveats: The small donor group covered limited genetic and exposure diversity. Researchers found naive subsets generally carried larger estimated richness than memory subsets. Relative to their counterparts shared across all four donors, non-shared clonotypes exhibited diminished generation probabilities.

Negatively enriched CD4+ T cells were divided by CD45RA into naive and memory. The V end was cut by 3 bases, the J end by 11 bases, with 19 bases between. This CDR3 has 14 residues. Germline V CDR1 and CDR2: MDHEN, SYDVKM. The rearrangement joins TRBV28 to TRBJ1-1; no reliable D call. This receptor was identified in a man younger than 30 in good health. Some clones in this sample may be carry-over from other donors' samples. Input material: memory CD4+ T cells from PBMCs. Subset here: CD45RA-negative fraction. Written as DNA, the CDR3 is TGTGCCAGCAGTTTTTCGGGCGGCCGAGTGGAGGCTTTCTTT. Translating gives CASSFSGGRVEAFF.